A selection of T cell receptor beta chains follows, all from one sample in a study of shared T cell receptors in the human thymus. Produced via immunoSEQ multiplex PCR; TCRdb's table is partial and in-frame only. The sample lists about 400,000 clones; 85% to 95% were seen once. Material: thymocytes. These receptors all stem from a human donor. CDR3s include the opening cysteine and the closing phenylalanine or tryptophan. D genes are given only for firm matches. Not all rows give a size; the values are once, few, many and, for expanded clones, a class.

v_call,j_call,d_call,clone_size,cdr3_nt,cdr3_aa
TRBV9,TRBJ2-1,TRBD2,-,TGTGCCAGCAGCCCTGGGAGTATGGGAGGGGATGAGCAGTTCTTC,CASSPGSMGGDEQFF
TRBV5-1,TRBJ2-5,-,-,TGCGCCAGCAGCTTAGATTCGGAGACCCAGTACTTC,CASSLDSETQYF
TRBV28,TRBJ1-1,-,-,TGTGCCAGCAGTCCTAGGACCGTGACGGACACTGAAGCTTTCTTT,CASSPRTVTDTEAFF
TRBV28,TRBJ2-1,-,-,TGTGCCAGCAGTTTAACAGGAGATGAGCAGTTCTTC,CASSLTGDEQFF
TRBV28,TRBJ2-7,TRBD1,once,TGTGCCAGCAGTCCCGGGACAGGGGCATCCTACGAGCAGTACTTC,CASSPGTGASYEQYF
TRBV19,TRBJ1-2,-,-,TGTGCCAGTAGTATAAATATCGGACAGCTTCGGGGCTACACCTTC,CASSINIGQLRGYTF
TRBV5-1,TRBJ1-2,-,-,TGCGCCAGCAGCTTGAAGGGTCCGTCATATGGCTACACCTTC,CASSLKGPSYGYTF
TRBV6-1,TRBJ1-2,-,once,TGTGCCAGCAGTGGGACAGATGGGTCCTATGGCTACACCTTC,CASSGTDGSYGYTF
TRBV15,TRBJ1-4,-,-,TGTGCCACCAGCAGACCAAACGACGGTGGGGAGGAAAAACTGTTTTTT,CATSRPNDGGEEKLFF
TRBV5-6,TRBJ1-5,-,-,TGTGCCAGCAGCCCGAGGGCGGGAGGTAGCAATCAGCCCCAGCATTTT,CASSPRAGGSNQPQHF
TRBV19,TRBJ1-5,-,-,TGTGCCAGTAGGGGGAGGCCCGGGCAGCCCCAGCATTTT,CASRGRPGQPQHF